This T cell receptor (beta chain) was documented in a study of T cell responses to AZD1222 COVID-19 vaccine. General study points: Only a handful of AZD1222 recipients tested seropositive at baseline. Clonal diversity may have been underestimated in mostly white British donors. Receipt of two AZD1222 doses was followed by a rise in Spike-specific TCR breadth and depth. Repertoires in all cases were sampled only once the peak T cell response had passed.

This clone was recorded once. What it binds is unknown. Germline values: CDR1 GTSNPN, CDR2 SVGIG (reference sequence). The CDR3 runs to 13 residues. V was clipped by 1 base and J by 5 bases, with 11 bases between them. Here immunoSEQ multiplex PCR was the method, and the copy in TCRdb shows in-frame clones only, minus some. The sample has around 120,000 clones, approximately 90% seen once; the top ten hold around 10%. The V and J genes are TRBV30 and TRBJ1-1; D possibly corresponds to TRBD1 (5 bases). Here the sequenced sample was peripheral blood, taken on day 0 of MenACWY control vaccination. The sequence came from an adult in good health. The chain's CDR3 is CAWSGLEGTEAFF. As DNA, the CDR3 is TGTGCCTGGAGTGGGCTGGAGGGGACTGAAGCTTTCTTT.